This T cell receptor (beta chain) was documented in a study of blood T cell repertoires in COVID-19 (dated by TCRdb to about 2020). At the level of the whole study: Collaborator samples came from the United States, Italy and Spain and covered acute and convalescent phases of COVID-19. Samples came from the ongoing ImmuneRACE study (first 160 participants) plus 1,254 subjects from 6 global collaborators. A de-identified subject ID, COVID-19 status, age in years and sex were almost always included in the sample metadata. Where available, HLA class I and class II types were taken from metadata supplied by the sample provider and were not determined by assay-based typing. The repertoires were made available in a free public database intended to serve as a resource for research on the immune response to SARS-CoV-2. Deeply sampled blood TCRbeta repertoires from subjects exposed to, actively infected with, or recovered from COVID-19 were included in the dataset. The prospective study material was composed of cDNA or gDNA derived from T cells, B-cell-depleted T cells, or PBMCs. General study outcomes and caveats: Clinical and demographic metadata were provided uncurated, with the amount varying by source and participant.

With regard to this clone: It lacks a known antigen. Base qualities are not provided; no much larger clone lies one nucleotide away.

Samples from volunteer blood donors who had recovered from COVID-19 were contributed by a second Seattle source. Whole blood was collected in K2EDTA tubes by collaborating institutions according to the institutions' own protocols. Collaborator samples were shipped for TCRbeta analysis as frozen whole blood, isolated PBMCs, or DNA extracted from either sample type. TCRbeta CDR3 regions were amplified from genomic DNA using the immunoSEQ Assay, a bias-controlled multiplex PCR. On the authors' methods: The number of nucleated cells in each sample was estimated by amplification of reference gene primers within the assay. Sequence reads were collapsed and filtered to measure the absolute abundance of every unique TCRbeta CDR3 rearrangement. For each sample, productive Simpson clonality was calculated as the square root of Simpson's diversity index over productive rearrangements. Not all clones reach the TCRdb copy of this immuneACCESS table, which keeps in-frame sequences only. Checked studies attribute under half of the gap to unresolved V genes and leave the rest unexplained. D and trimming were read from the DNA, whereas the V and J calls and clone size are those reported in that table. The sample table holds some 230,000 clones, of which approximately 81% were seen once. Around 3% of the sample rests with the top ten.

The germline V and J ends show losses of 3 bases and 2 bases respectively, and no gene match explains 5 bases of the junction. Sequences LGHDT (CDR1) and YNNKEL (CDR2) are obtained from the germline V gene (reference sequence). From the cysteine up to the phenylalanine, the CDR3 has a length of 15 residues. Only the CDR3 portion is preserved as DNA: 45 bases, with reading frame beginning at the first base. This receptor was taken from a man aged 45-65 years who had recovered from COVID-19. The chain is made from TRBV3-1 (or the pseudogene TRBV3-2) and TRBJ2-5; 8 nucleotides in the junction match TRBD2. Sequences were obtained from peripheral blood. CDR3 region: CASSQSPSGQETQYF. The DNA sequence reads TGTGCCAGCAGCCAGAGTCCTAGCGGGCAAGAGACCCAGTACTTC.